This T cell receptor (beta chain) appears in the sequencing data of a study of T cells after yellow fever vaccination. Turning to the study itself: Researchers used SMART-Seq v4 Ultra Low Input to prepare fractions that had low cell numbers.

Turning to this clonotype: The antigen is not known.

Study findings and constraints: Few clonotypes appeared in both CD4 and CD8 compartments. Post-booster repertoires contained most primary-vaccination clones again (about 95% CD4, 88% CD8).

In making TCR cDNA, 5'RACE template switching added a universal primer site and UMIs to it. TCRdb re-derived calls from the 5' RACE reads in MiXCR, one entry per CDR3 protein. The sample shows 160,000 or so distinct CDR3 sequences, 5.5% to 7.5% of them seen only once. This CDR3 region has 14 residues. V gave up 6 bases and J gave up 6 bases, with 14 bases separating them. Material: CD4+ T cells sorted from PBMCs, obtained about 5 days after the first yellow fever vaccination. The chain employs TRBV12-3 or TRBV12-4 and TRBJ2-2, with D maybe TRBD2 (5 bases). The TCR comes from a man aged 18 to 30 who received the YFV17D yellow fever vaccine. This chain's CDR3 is CASSTRLGSGELFF. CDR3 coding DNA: TGTGCCAGCAGCACTAGACTTGGGTCCGGGGAGCTGTTTTTT.